Shown below are 29 T cell receptor beta chains from a single sample sequenced in a study of tumour-infiltrating T cells in Burkitt lymphoma. The assay was immunoSEQ multiplex PCR, and TCRdb's table has in-frame clones only and misses some. Of around 50,000 clones in the sample, around a third were seen once. The sample was tumor tissue. These receptors were collected from a human donor with Burkitt lymphoma.

The chain couples TRBV5-8 to TRBJ2-3; D gene uncertain. Trimming took off 0 bases at V and 8 bases at J, with 13 bases between the two ends. Germline CDR1 and CDR2: SGHTS and YDEGEE. The CDR3 consists of 14 residues. CDR3 protein: CASSLGVLGSTQYF. The CDR3 DNA reads as TGTGCCAGCAGCTTGGGCGTTCTTGGTTCTACGCAGTATTTT.

This chain joins TRBV2 and TRBJ1-2; a weak D match, TRBD1 (6 bases). V was clipped by 7 bases and J by 6 bases, with 21 bases between them. The CDR3 runs 15 residues. Germline lookup yields CDR1 SNHLY and CDR2 FYNNEI. The CDR3 sequence is CASNVDRLVSNGYTF. CDR3 nucleotide sequence: TGTGCCAGCAACGTCGACAGGCTTGTTTCGAATGGCTACACCTTC.

V gene TRBV19 combines with J gene TRBJ2-7; D gene ambiguous. Germline lookup yields CDR1 LNHDA and CDR2 SQIVND (reference sequence). This CDR3 contains 10 residues. Trimming removed 8 bases at V and 4 bases at J, with 6 bases between. The CDR3 loop reads CASSEYEQYF. The CDR3, as DNA: TGTGCCAGTTCGGAATACGAGCAGTACTTC.

This clone was counted ten times or more. This rearrangement joins TRBV6-1 to TRBJ2-5; the match to TRBD2 covers 10 bases. Germline values: CDR1 MNHNS, CDR2 SASEGT. The CDR3 totals 14 residues. V lost 3 bases and J lost 7; bases outside the gene matches: 5. CDR3 in amino acids: CASSDLAGEGTQYF. The CDR3 DNA reads TGTGCCAGCAGTGATCTAGCGGGGGAGGGGACCCAGTACTTC.

The chain carries TRBV6-5 and TRBJ1-5; TRBD1 is a possible D gene (6 bases). The CDR3 has 13 amino acids. Germline V gene lookup returns CDR1 MNHEY and CDR2 SVGAGI. Trimming took off 7 bases at V and 4 bases at J, with 11 bases between the two ends. In DNA, the CDR3 is TGTGCCAGCACCCGAGGGACAAATCAGCCCCAGCATTTT. This encodes CASTRGTNQPQHF.

In its sample, this clone was seen a few times. This chain connects TRBV19 to TRBJ1-1, with no clear D. The V end lost 6 bases, the J end lost 0 bases, and 8 bases lay between the germline ends. This CDR3 region has 13 residues. In germline, CDR1 is LNHDA, CDR2 SQIVND (reference sequence). DNA of the CDR3: TGTGCCAGTAGAGGAAGGGTGAACACTGAAGCTTTCTTT. Translation: CASRGRVNTEAFF.

The rearrangement uses TRBV19 and TRBJ1-6; 9 nucleotides agree with TRBD1. Germline CDR1 reads LNHDA; CDR2 reads SQIVND (reference sequence). The ends lost 6 bases at V and 0 bases at J; junction bases unmatched: 12. The CDR3 has 19 residues. CDR3: CASSERTGELSSYNSPLHF. The CDR3 bases are TGTGCCAGTAGCGAACGGACAGGGGAATTAAGCTCCTATAATTCACCCCTCCACTTT.

This clone was observed a handful of times. The chain is built from TRBV9 and TRBJ2-1; the D is unclear. The CDR3 is made up of 16 amino acids. Germline loops: CDR1 SGDLS, CDR2 YYNGEE. V shed 4 bases and J shed 1 base, with 15 bases lying between them. The CDR3 sequence is CASSRRVPSSYNEQFF. The DNA for the CDR3 is TGTGCCAGCAGCCGCCGGGTCCCCTCGTCCTACAATGAGCAGTTCTTC.

The gene calls are TRBV18 and TRBJ1-2, with 7 bases identical to TRBD1. Germline V gene sequence: CDR1 KGHSH, CDR2 LQKENI. The CDR3 sequence is 13 residues long. V was pared by 2 bases and J by 7 bases, with 4 bases of the junction left unmatched. The CDR3 sequence: CASSPDRVAGYTF. The CDR3 DNA sequence: TGTGCCAGCTCACCAGACAGGGTGGCTGGCTACACCTTC.

For the CDR3, the DNA is TGCAGCGTTGAAGCAGGGGAAGAGACCCAGTACTTC. Encoded protein: CSVEAGEETQYF. This rearrangement joins TRBV29-1 to TRBJ2-5; D may be TRBD1 (6 bases). The germline V gene encodes CDR1 SQVTM and CDR2 ANQGSEA. Trimming pared 1 base from V and 3 bases from J, leaving 6 bases between. The CDR3 has 12 residues.

This clone was counted only a few times. The V call is TRBV5-1, the J call TRBJ2-7, with 7 bases identical to TRBD1. V shed 4 bases and J 7 bases; nucleotides not matched to a gene: 17. Germline V gives CDR1 SGHRS, CDR2 YFSETQ. The CDR3 spans 16 residues. CDR3 sequence: CASSIKQGTAPREQYF. The CDR3 nucleotides read TGCGCCAGCAGCATTAAACAGGGGACGGCTCCCAGGGAGCAGTACTTC.

The chain carries TRBV4-1 and TRBJ2-7, with no clear D. This CDR3 has 16 amino acids. V gave up 0 bases and J gave up 0 bases, with 12 bases separating them. Germline CDR1 and CDR2: MGHRA and YSYEKL. The CDR3 nucleotides read TGCGCCAGCAGCCAAGAGGCCAGCCACCCCTCCTACGAGCAGTACTTC. As protein: CASSQEASHPSYEQYF.

This clone was seen more than once but under ten times. The V call is TRBV7-2, the J call TRBJ2-2; D gene ambiguous. The V gene lost 2 bases and the J gene lost 4 bases, with 11 bases spanning the gap. CDR1 is SGHTA and CDR2 is FQGNSA in the germline V gene. This CDR3 spans 15 amino acids. The CDR3 nucleotides read TGTGCCAGCAGCTTACTTGTGGCGAGCACCGGGGAGCTGTTTTTT. Residues: CASSLLVASTGELFF. Together with reference TRBV7-2 and TRBJ2-2, the CDR3 gives the full variable domain: GAGVSQSPSNKVTEKGKDVELRCDPISGHTALYWYRQSLGQGLEFLIYFQGNSAPDKSGLPSDRFSAERTGGSVSTLTIQRTQQEDSAVYLCASSLLVASTGELFFGEGSRLTVL.

This clone was detected only a few times. CDR3 sequence reads: CASSSLLGGSNTEAFF. CDR3 nucleotide sequence: TGTGCCAGCAGCTCACTCTTAGGGGGATCGAACACTGAAGCTTTCTTT. The V gene is TRBV7-8, the J gene TRBJ1-1; TRBD1 might be the D (6 bases). The germline V gene encodes CDR1 SGHVS and CDR2 FQNEAQ. V gave up 4 bases and J gave up 1 base, with 16 bases separating them. The CDR3 is 16 amino acids.

The chain combines TRBV5-3 with TRBJ2-2; 9 bases fit TRBD2. TRBV5-3 is an open reading frame whose function is uncertain. The CDR3 spans 18 residues. V gave up 7 bases and J gave up 0 bases; unmatched junction bases: 13. CDR3 sequence (DNA): TGTGCCAGAGGGCCCCGTAAAGTAGCGGGGGCGAACACCGGGGAGCTGTTTTTT. Protein: CARGPRKVAGANTGELFF.

The rearrangement joins TRBV14 to TRBJ2-5, with D possibly being TRBD1 (6 bases). V dropped 1 base and J dropped 5 bases, with 14 bases sitting between them. The CDR3 runs 15 residues. Germline CDR1 is SGHDN and CDR2 is FVKESK. The CDR3, as DNA: TGTGCCAGCAGCCAAGGTCCCTCGAGGGGGGAGACCCAGTACTTC. This encodes CASSQGPSRGETQYF.

In this sample, this clone turned up a few times. The chain carries TRBV4-2 and TRBJ2-2; 9 nucleotides align to TRBD2. V gave up 4 bases and J gave up 1 base; unmatched junction bases: 4. CDR1 and CDR2 (germline): LGHNA, YNFKEQ. The CDR3 is 16 amino acids. The CDR3 region has the DNA TGTGCCAGCAGCCGGTCACTAGCGGGGAACACCGGGGAGCTGTTTTTT. Its protein is CASSRSLAGNTGELFF.

CDR3 bases: TGTGTCTCAGTGAGGAGGGGGAACACTGAAGCTTTCTTT. Residues: CVSVRRGNTEAFF. J is TRBJ1-1 and V is TRBV19; tentative D call: TRBD1 (5 bases). The CDR3 is made up of 13 amino acids. Germline-derived CDR1 and CDR2 are LNHDA and SQIVND (reference sequence).

This clone has more than one count but fewer than ten. V gene TRBV5-1 combines with J gene TRBJ2-2; 7 bases line up with TRBD1. V gave up 5 bases and J gave up 4 bases; unmatched junction bases: 5. CDR3 length: 14 amino acids. The germline gives CDR1 SGHRS, CDR2 YFSETQ. For the CDR3, the DNA is TGCGCCAGCAGGTATCGGGACAGCACCGGGGAGCTGTTTTTT. Its protein is CASRYRDSTGELFF.

The CDR3 DNA reads as TGTGCCAGCAGCTTAGAACGCACAGATACGCAGTATTTT. Translated: CASSLERTDTQYF. V usage is TRBV7-2 and J usage is TRBJ2-3, with no clear D. The CDR3 length is 13 residues. Germline CDR1 is SGHTA and CDR2 is FQGNSA. Trimming took 1 base from V and 1 from J, leaving 3 bases between them.

This clone came up many times. The chain recombines TRBV7-3 with TRBJ1-6; D possibly corresponds to TRBD1 (5 bases). V lost 6 bases and J lost 2, with 14 bases in between. The V gene's germline CDR1 is SGHTA and CDR2 FQGTGA. There are 16 residues in the CDR3. CDR3 DNA: TGTGCCAGCAGACTCGACAGTCGCACCTATAATTCACCCCTCCACTTT. Translating it yields CASRLDSRTYNSPLHF. Complete variable domain (other parts from reference TRBV7-3 and TRBJ1-6): GAGVSQTPSNKVTEKGKYVELRCDPISGHTALYWYRQSLGQGPEFLIYFQGTGAADDSGLPNDRFFAVRPEGSVSTLKIQRTERGDSAVYLCASRLDSRTYNSPLHFGNGTRLTVT.

The CDR3, as DNA: TGTGCCAGCAGTTTACGGACAGGCTTCAATCAGCCCCAGCATTTT. Its protein is CASSLRTGFNQPQHF. The chain has TRBV6-5 and TRBJ1-5, with TRBD1 identical over 7 bases. CDR3 length: 15 residues. Looked up from germline, CDR1 is MNHEY and CDR2 is SVGAGI. V was clipped by 4 bases and J by 3 bases; unmatched bases: 6.

This clone was counted between two and nine times. This chain uses TRBV30 with TRBJ2-7; D is possibly TRBD1 (6 bases). V was clipped by 4 bases and J by 6 bases, with 16 bases between them. The CDR3 length is 13 residues. Germline lookup yields CDR1 GTSNPN and CDR2 SVGIG (reference sequence). The DNA for the CDR3 is TGTGCCTGGAACTTCGGGACATCCAGCGAGCAGTACTTC. The encoded protein is CAWNFGTSSEQYF.

The chain joins TRBV7-8 to TRBJ1-1; no firm D call. Trimming left V 5 bases short and J 7 bases short, with 17 bases between. Per the germline V gene, CDR1 is SGHVS and CDR2 is FQNEAQ. The CDR3 is 14 residues long. The DNA of the CDR3 is TGTGCCAGCAGCCCAACCCGGACCAGCCGTGAAGCTTTCTTT. Encoded protein: CASSPTRTSREAFF. The variable domain in full, with the rest retrieved from reference TRBV7-8 and TRBJ1-1, is GAGVSQSPRYKVAKRGQDVALRCDPISGHVSLFWYQQALGQGPEFLTYFQNEAQLDKSGLPSDRFFAERPEGSVSTLKIQRTQQEDSAVYLCASSPTRTSREAFFGQGTRLTVV.

This clone has just a few counts. This chain links TRBV9 with TRBJ1-1; D is perhaps TRBD1 (6 bases). The V end lost 3 bases, the J end lost 1 base, and 10 bases lay between the germline ends. Germline V gene data show CDR1 as SGDLS and CDR2 as YYNGEE. The CDR3 spans 14 residues. As DNA, the CDR3 is TGTGCCAGCAGCGCGGGGGGGCGGAACACTGAAGCTTTCTTT. This codes for CASSAGGRNTEAFF. Together with reference TRBV9 and TRBJ1-1, the CDR3 gives the full variable domain: DSGVTQTPKHLITATGQRVTLRCSPRSGDLSVYWYQQSLDQGLQFLIQYYNGEERAKGNILERFSAQQFPDLHSELNLSSLELGDSALYFCASSAGGRNTEAFFGQGTRLTVV.

This clone was counted a few times. The CDR3: CASSPTRGQNTEAFF. The CDR3 coding sequence is TGCGCCAGCAGCCCCACGCGGGGCCAGAACACTGAAGCTTTCTTT. The chain is built from TRBV5-1 and TRBJ1-1, with D possibly matching TRBD1 (5 bases). CDR3 length equals 15 residues. Looked up from germline, CDR1 is SGHRS and CDR2 is YFSETQ. V was clipped by 4 bases and J by 1 base, with 14 bases between them.

The genes are TRBV4-3 and TRBJ2-7; D gene uncertain. The CDR3 totals 14 residues. V lost 1 base to trimming and J lost 6 bases, with 13 bases between them. CDR1 and CDR2 (germline): LGHNA, YSLEER. CDR3 sequence (DNA): TGCGCCAGCAGCCAAGGAAAGTGGGGATCCGAGCAGTACTTC. Its protein product is CASSQGKWGSEQYF.

This clone was found a few times. The J gene is TRBJ1-2, the V gene TRBV15; 8 nucleotides align to TRBD1. The V gene end was trimmed by 0 bases and the J gene end by 7 bases; junction bases not matched to a gene: 13. This CDR3 region has 17 residues. Germline lookup yields CDR1 LNHNV and CDR2 YYDKDF (reference sequence). The CDR3 DNA reads TGTGCCACCAGCAGAGATTCTGCGGGACAGGCGAAGGGTGGCTACACCTTC. Translation: CATSRDSAGQAKGGYTF.

This chain joins TRBV7-2 and TRBJ2-3, with TRBD1 as a possible D gene (6 bases). This CDR3 contains 16 residues. Germline loops: CDR1 SGHTA, CDR2 FQGNSA. The ends were cut back, 2 bases at V and 1 base at J, with 13 bases in the middle. CDR3 bases: TGTGCCAGCAGCTTATTCCCAGGGGAAGGCACAGATACGCAGTATTTT. Its protein product is CASSLFPGEGTDTQYF.